This TCR beta chain was found in a study of T cell repertoires in cytomegalovirus infection. At the level of the study: The public TCR beta signatures pointed to both CMV infection and matching HLA type. Points from the study as a whole: HLA-C-restricted CMV-specific TCR beta clonotypes were dominant in the ex vivo response. People with CMV and the relevant HLA were identified by cumulative public TCR beta family frequency.

With regard to this clonotype: The antigen is not known. No conserved phenylalanine or tryptophan is present at the end of the CDR3, so a read error is the likely explanation.

The length of the CDR3 is 13 residues. Trimming pared 5 bases from V and 7 bases from J, leaving 12 bases between. TCRdb processed the reads anew with MiXCR; each CDR3 protein has one entry. This table has some 680,000 distinct CDR3 sequences, 35% appearing once. Sequenced: PBMCs. The V call is TRBV12-3 or TRBV12-4, the J call TRBJ1-5; D is possibly TRBD1 (6 bases). The TCR originated in a human donor in good health (CMV status not recorded). Some clones in this sample may be carry-over from other donors' samples. The CDR3 loop reads CASSPTGRQPQHL. The CDR3 DNA is TGTGCCAGCAGTCCTACAGGGAGGCAGCCCCAGCATCTT.